This T cell receptor (beta chain) was recorded in a study of multiple sclerosis patients with progressive multifocal leukoencephalopathy. The study, taken as a whole, reports: TRBV and TRBJ usage showed no common pattern when PML developed.

Time point in this sample: before natalizumab initiation. The ends were cut back, 4 bases at V and 0 bases at J, with 22 bases in the middle. This CDR3 is 18 amino acids long. From germline, CDR1 is SGHNT and CDR2 YYREEE (reference sequence). Measured with immunoSEQ multiplex PCR; TCRdb has only the in-frame clones, and not every one. The table lists about 30,000 clones, around 92% of them singletons, with about 2% in the top ten. Concerning this clone: The antigen is unknown.

The sample comprised PBMCs. The receptor's source is a young man with multiple sclerosis. The chain employs TRBV5-4 and TRBJ1-1; TRBD1 is a possible D gene (5 bases). CDR3: CASSKKLRTQTLNTEAFF. Written as DNA, the CDR3 is TGTGCCAGCAGCAAAAAGTTAAGGACACAGACATTGAACACTGAAGCTTTCTTT.